This T cell receptor beta chain was recovered during a study of T-cell memory formation after mild COVID-19. Overall study: TCR clusters were mostly donor specific.

Libraries for TCRalpha and TCRbeta carried sample barcodes and unique molecular identifiers via 5'RACE. Using its own MiXCR run on the 5' RACE reads, TCRdb lists one record per CDR3 protein. The sample lists some 120,000 distinct CDR3 sequences, 16% seen once, with around 14% in the top ten. This clonotype appeared a few times. This CDR3 contains 14 residues. Germline V gene sequence: CDR1 MNHEY, CDR2 SVGAGI. Trimming removed 4 bases from V and 1 base from J, with 10 bases in between. Material for sequencing was PBMCs or a T cell subset sorted from them (not recorded which). The chain uses TRBV6-5 and TRBJ1-1; D is unclear. The clonotype was recovered from an adult woman who had mild COVID-19 (a few samples of this study predate the infection). Cell type and time point are not known. The CDR3 region is CASSLATENTEAFF. The DNA of the CDR3 is TGTGCCAGCAGTTTAGCGACGGAGAACACTGAAGCTTTCTTT.